The sample holds many counts of the clone carrying this T cell receptor (beta chain). Its antigen is not identified. As TCR cDNA was made by 5'RACE template switching, a universal primer site and UMIs were added. TCRdb passed the 5' RACE reads through MiXCR, listing each CDR3 protein once. The data contain about 47,000 distinct CDR3 sequences, about 7.4% of them seen just once; the ten biggest clones take up around 28%. The CDR3 is made up of 16 amino acids. The V gene lost 0 bases and the J gene lost 2 bases, with 12 bases spanning the gap. Germline CDR1 is MGHRA and CDR2 is YSYEKL. This record comes from a study of T cells after yellow fever vaccination. Overall study results and limits: The booster response re-showed most primary clones: around 96% CD4, more than 70% CD8. Researchers report a weaker secondary response that nonetheless peaked faster, day 5 versus 15.

The material sequenced was CD8+ T cells sorted from PBMCs, taken approximately 16 days after the first yellow fever vaccination. This sequence joins TRBV4-1 and TRBJ2-3; D ambiguous. The sequence derives from a young man who received the YFV17D yellow fever vaccine. CDR3 in DNA: TGCGCCAGCAGCCAAGATCGGAGCGCCCCCACAGATACGCAGTATTTT. It is translated as CASSQDRSAPTDTQYF.